This T cell receptor beta chain was identified during a study of cytomegalovirus exposure and HLA in healthy donors. As for the study in general: Among roughly 180 million T cells, an earlier analysis found about 110 million unique TCR beta sequences.

PCR primers comprised 60 Vbeta and 13 Jbeta primers. Sequencing used immunoSEQ multiplex PCR; TCRdb keeps in-frame clones, though not all of them. The sample holds roughly 110,000 clones; 55% to 85% are singletons and the top ten take roughly 8.2%. The study's findings and limits: Association of 16,951 TCR beta sequences with HLA alleles was found at 0.05 false discovery rate in a later analysis.

Worth noting for this clone: What it binds is unknown.

The CDR3 sequence is 15 residues long. J gave up 6 bases and V 4 bases, and 8 bases lay outside the gene matches. The germline gives CDR1 SGHRS, CDR2 YFSETQ. This chain links TRBV5-1 with TRBJ2-7; the match to TRBD1 covers 12 bases. The sequencing input was PBMCs. This receptor was identified in a man aged 25 to 45 in good health and CMV-seronegative. In DNA form, the CDR3 reads TGCGCCAGCAGCCCGACCGGGACAGGGGGCCTCGAGCAGTACTTC. It is translated as CASSPTGTGGLEQYF. The full variable domain, with the rest looked up from reference TRBV5-1 and TRBJ2-7, is KAGVTQTPRYLIKTRGQQVTLSCSPISGHRSVSWYQQTPGQGLQFLFEYFSETQRNKGNFPGRFSGRQFSNSRSEMNVSTLELGDSALYLCASSPTGTGGLEQYFGPGTRLTVT.